This T cell receptor (beta chain) was observed in a study of Ad26.COV2.S vaccination and SARS-CoV-2 variants. At the level of the study: Within the COV1001 Ad26.COV2.S trial arm, the donor was enrolled. Participants got Ad26.COV2.S intramuscularly, once or twice 56 days apart. Findings of the study overall: TCR breadth and depth estimates may have understated total T cell responses.

As for this clone: The antigen is not known.

The table came from immunoSEQ multiplex PCR; TCRdb's copy has only in-frame clones and leaves some out. Counted here are roughly 320,000 clones, 86% occurring once; the ten biggest clones make up under 2%. Treatment meaning: roughly 19 received Ad26.COV2.S at low or high dose, single or two shots; roughly five received placebo; per-sample allocation not given. The investigators took samples on day 63 after the first vaccine or placebo injection. Ad26.COV2.S expressed prefusion-stabilized spike from the original Wuhan strain. There are 16 residues in the CDR3. Germline assignment: CDR1 LGHNA and CDR2 YNFKEQ. The ends lost 0 bases at V and 9 bases at J; junction bases unmatched: 4.

The starting material was peripheral blood, obtained in a trial of Ad26.COV2.S vaccine versus placebo. This clonotype originated in a person between 18 and 59 years old who received the Ad26.COV2.S COVID-19 vaccine or a placebo. This chain uses TRBV4-2 with TRBJ1-6; 11 bases are a match to TRBD1. CDR3 bases: TGTGCCAGCAGCCAAGATGCCGGGACAGGGGGTTCACCCCTCCACTTT. Amino acids: CASSQDAGTGGSPLHF.